Presented here are 5 T cell receptor beta chains from one specimen sequenced in a study of CD8 T cells in Susac syndrome. When the RNA was reverse transcribed, random hexamers were used with an input of roughly 0.45 to 1 ug. Via MiXCR, TCRdb re-called the immunoSEQ multiplex PCR reads, giving one row per CDR3 protein. Of about 52,000 distinct CDR3 sequences listed, 93% are singletons. Input material: CD8+ T cells from PBMCs. Source of these receptors: a human donor with multiple sclerosis.

The gene calls are TRBV12-3 or TRBV12-4 and TRBJ1-6; unclear D gene. CDR3 size: 17 residues. The V end lost 5 bases, the J end lost 0 bases, and 14 bases lay between the germline ends. The CDR3 protein is CASSPPLGSSYNSPLHF. The CDR3 DNA sequence: TGTGCCAGCAGTCCGCCCCTAGGGAGCTCCTATAATTCACCCCTCCACTTT.

The V gene is TRBV15, the J gene TRBJ2-1; D is uncertain. Germline CDR1 reads LNHNV; CDR2 reads YYDKDF (reference sequence). CDR3 length: 15 amino acids. V was shortened by 0 bases and J by 7 bases, with 13 bases between the two germline ends. The CDR3 here is CATSRDGTAGNEQFF. CDR3 bases: TGTGCCACCAGCAGAGACGGTACAGCAGGTAATGAGCAGTTCTTC. Combining the CDR3 with reference TRBV15 and TRBJ2-1 gives the whole variable domain DAMVIQNPRYQVTQFGKPVTLSCSQTLNHNVMYWYQQKSSQAPKLLFHYYDKDFNNEADTPDNFQSRRPNTSFCFLDIRSPGLGDTAMYLCATSRDGTAGNEQFFGPGTRLTVL.

This clonotype was picked up one time. The chain joins TRBV7-9 to TRBJ1-6; D possibly corresponds to TRBD1 (5 bases). CDR1 SEHNR and CDR2 FQNEAQ come from the germline V gene (reference sequence). Trimming removed 2 bases at V and 7 bases at J, with 15 bases between. This CDR3 comprises 16 residues. CDR3 in DNA: TGTGCCAGCAGCTTAAGAGGGACGGACGCGAATTCACCCCTCCACTTT. Its protein is CASSLRGTDANSPLHF.

The V gene is TRBV7-9, the J gene TRBJ2-1; D gene unclear. Germline V gene sequence: CDR1 SEHNR, CDR2 FQNEAQ (reference sequence). This CDR3 contains 14 residues. Between the trimmed V and J ends, which lost 3 bases and 4 bases, there was a span of 10 bases. CDR3 protein: CASSFPPPYNEQFF. The CDR3 DNA follows: TGTGCCAGCAGCTTCCCACCGCCATACAATGAGCAGTTCTTC. Based on the CDR3 plus reference TRBV7-9 and TRBJ2-1, the full variable domain is DTGVSQNPRHKITKRGQNVTFRCDPISEHNRLYWYRQTLGQGPEFLTYFQNEAQLEKSRLLSDRFSAERPKGSFSTLEIQRTEQGDSAMYLCASSFPPPYNEQFFGPGTRLTVL.

J is TRBJ2-3 and V is TRBV30; 8 bases map to TRBD2. CDR1 and CDR2 (germline): GTSNPN, SVGIG (reference sequence). The CDR3 sequence is 14 residues long. Trimming removed 3 bases from V and 1 base from J; junction bases left unmatched: 3. The CDR3 region has the DNA TGTGCCTGGAGCGGGACTAGGCGCACAGATACGCAGTATTTT. The encoded protein is CAWSGTRRTDTQYF. The full variable domain, in which reference TRBV30 and TRBJ2-3 provide the parts outside the CDR3, is SQTIHQWPATLVQPVGSPLSLECTVEGTSNPNLYWYRQAAGRGLQLLFYSVGIGQISSEVPQNLSASRPQDRQFILSSKKLLLSDSGFYLCAWSGTRRTDTQYFGPGTRLTVL.